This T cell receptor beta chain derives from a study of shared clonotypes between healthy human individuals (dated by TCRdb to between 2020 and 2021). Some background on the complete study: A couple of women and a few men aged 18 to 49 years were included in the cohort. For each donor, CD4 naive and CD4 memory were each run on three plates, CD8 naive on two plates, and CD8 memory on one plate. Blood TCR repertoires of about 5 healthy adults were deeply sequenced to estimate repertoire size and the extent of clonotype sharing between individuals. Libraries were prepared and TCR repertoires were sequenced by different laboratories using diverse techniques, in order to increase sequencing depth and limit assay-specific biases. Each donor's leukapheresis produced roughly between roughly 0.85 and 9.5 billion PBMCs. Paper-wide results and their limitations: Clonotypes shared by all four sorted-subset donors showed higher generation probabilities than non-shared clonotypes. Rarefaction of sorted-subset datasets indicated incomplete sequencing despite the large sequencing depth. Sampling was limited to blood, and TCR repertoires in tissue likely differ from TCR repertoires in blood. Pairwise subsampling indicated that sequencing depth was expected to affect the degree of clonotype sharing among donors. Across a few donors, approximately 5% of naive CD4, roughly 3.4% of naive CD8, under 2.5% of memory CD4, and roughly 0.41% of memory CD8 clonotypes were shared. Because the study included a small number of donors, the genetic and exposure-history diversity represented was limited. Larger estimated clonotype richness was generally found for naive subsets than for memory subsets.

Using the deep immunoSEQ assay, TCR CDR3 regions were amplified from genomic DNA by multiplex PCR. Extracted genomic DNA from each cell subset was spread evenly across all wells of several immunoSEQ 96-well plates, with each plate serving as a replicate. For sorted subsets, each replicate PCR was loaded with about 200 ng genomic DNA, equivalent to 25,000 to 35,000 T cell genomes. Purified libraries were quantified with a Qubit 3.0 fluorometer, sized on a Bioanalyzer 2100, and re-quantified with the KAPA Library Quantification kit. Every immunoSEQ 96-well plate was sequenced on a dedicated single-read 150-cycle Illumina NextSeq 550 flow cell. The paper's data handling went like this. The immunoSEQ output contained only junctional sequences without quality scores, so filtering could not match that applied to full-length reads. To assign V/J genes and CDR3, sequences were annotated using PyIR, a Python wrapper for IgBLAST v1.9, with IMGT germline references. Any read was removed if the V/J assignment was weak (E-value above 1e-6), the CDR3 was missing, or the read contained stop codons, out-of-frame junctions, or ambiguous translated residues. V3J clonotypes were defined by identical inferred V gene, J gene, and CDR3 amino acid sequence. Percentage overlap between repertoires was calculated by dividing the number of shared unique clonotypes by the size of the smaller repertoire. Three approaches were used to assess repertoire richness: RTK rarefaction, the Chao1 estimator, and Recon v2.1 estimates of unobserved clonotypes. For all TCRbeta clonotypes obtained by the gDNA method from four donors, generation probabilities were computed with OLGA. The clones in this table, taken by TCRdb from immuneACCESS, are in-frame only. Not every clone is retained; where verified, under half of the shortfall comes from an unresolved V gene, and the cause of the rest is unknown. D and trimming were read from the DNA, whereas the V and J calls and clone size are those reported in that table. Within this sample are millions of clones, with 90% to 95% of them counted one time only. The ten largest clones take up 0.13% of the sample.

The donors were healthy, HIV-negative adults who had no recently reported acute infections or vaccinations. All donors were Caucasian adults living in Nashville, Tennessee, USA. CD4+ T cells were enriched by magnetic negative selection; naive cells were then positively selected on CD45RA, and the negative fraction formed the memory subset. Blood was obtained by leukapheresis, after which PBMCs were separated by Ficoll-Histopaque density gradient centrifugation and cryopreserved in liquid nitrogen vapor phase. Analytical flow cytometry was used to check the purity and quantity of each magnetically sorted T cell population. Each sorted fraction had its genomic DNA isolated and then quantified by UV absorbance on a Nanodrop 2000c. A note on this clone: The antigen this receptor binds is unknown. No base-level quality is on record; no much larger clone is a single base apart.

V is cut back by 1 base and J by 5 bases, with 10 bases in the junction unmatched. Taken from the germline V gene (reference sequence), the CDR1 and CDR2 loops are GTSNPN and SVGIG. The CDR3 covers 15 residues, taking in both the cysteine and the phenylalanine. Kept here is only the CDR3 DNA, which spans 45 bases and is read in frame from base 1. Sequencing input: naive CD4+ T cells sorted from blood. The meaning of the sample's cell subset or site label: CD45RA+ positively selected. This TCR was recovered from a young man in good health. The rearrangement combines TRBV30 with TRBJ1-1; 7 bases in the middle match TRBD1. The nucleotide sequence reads TGTGCCTGGAGTGCCCCAACAGGGGCAAGAACTGAAGCTTTCTTT. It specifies CAWSAPTGARTEAFF. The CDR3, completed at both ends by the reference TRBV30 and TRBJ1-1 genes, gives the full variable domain SQTIHQWPATLVQPVGSPLSLECTVEGTSNPNLYWYRQAAGRGLQLLFYSVGIGQISSEVPQNLSASRPQDRQFILSSKKLLLSDSGFYLCAWSAPTGARTEAFFGQGTRLTVV.